A single sample is the source of the 23 T cell receptor beta chains below, sequenced in a study of shared clonotypes between healthy human individuals. The protocol was immunoSEQ multiplex PCR, while the TCRdb copy is restricted to in-frame clones and leaves out a portion. The sample lists about 2.4 million clones, approximately 94% occurring once. Sequencing was done on a sample of naive CD4+ T cells sorted from blood. Subset indicated: CD45RA+ positively selected. These receptor sequences come from a young man in good health.

Worth noting for this clone: The same CDR3 can be traced to other DNA sequences in this sample. The J gene is TRBJ1-5, the V gene TRBV19, with D hard to call. CDR3 length equals 12 residues. Between the trimmed V and J ends, which lost 1 base and 5 bases, there was a span of 3 bases. The germline V gene encodes CDR1 LNHDA and CDR2 SQIVND (reference sequence). The CDR3, as DNA: TGTGCCAGTAGTATAGGCTATCAGCCCCAGCATTTT. Its protein product is CASSIGYQPQHF.

The rearrangement uses TRBV28 and TRBJ2-7; D remains unclear. Germline CDR1 and CDR2: MDHEN and SYDVKM. Between the trimmed V and J ends, which lost 4 bases and 4 bases, there was a span of 14 bases. The CDR3 length is 14 residues. CDR3 in amino acids: CASSSPTFSYEQYF. The CDR3 region has the DNA TGTGCCAGCAGTTCTCCGACCTTTTCTTACGAGCAGTACTTC.

V and J are TRBV7-6 and TRBJ2-2; D gene uncertain. Germline CDR1 and CDR2: SGHVS and FNYEAQ. V gave up 0 bases and J gave up 4 bases, with 6 bases separating them. The CDR3 is made up of 14 amino acids. Here the CDR3 reads CASSLAVTTGELFF. The CDR3 DNA sequence: TGTGCCAGCAGCTTAGCGGTGACCACCGGGGAGCTGTTTTTT.

V is TRBV7-9 and J is TRBJ2-2; D not certain. CDR1 SEHNR and CDR2 FQNEAQ come from the germline V gene (reference sequence). The CDR3 runs to 11 residues. The germline V and J ends were trimmed by 5 bases and 6 bases, with 4 bases remaining between them. Here the CDR3 reads CASSPSGELFF. The CDR3, as DNA: TGTGCCAGCAGCCCCTCCGGGGAGCTGTTTTTT.

A note on this clone: Within the sample, other DNA sequences also encode this same CDR3. The chain links TRBV30 to TRBJ1-1, with a weak D call TRBD1 (6 bases). This CDR3 comprises 12 residues. CDR1 GTSNPN and CDR2 SVGIG come from the germline V gene (reference sequence). With 1 base removed from V and 4 bases from J, the gap between germline ends came to 7 bases. The CDR3 here is CAWSEGGTEAFF. The DNA for the CDR3 is TGTGCCTGGAGTGAAGGGGGCACTGAAGCTTTCTTT.

This chain uses TRBV18 with TRBJ2-1, with D possibly being TRBD1 or TRBD2 (5 bases each). There are 16 residues in the CDR3. Between the trimmed V and J ends, which lost 5 bases and 0 bases, there was a span of 14 bases. Germline V gene data show CDR1 as KGHSH and CDR2 as LQKENI. In DNA, the CDR3 is TGTGCCAGCTCAAGAGGGTGGGACCCCTCCTACAATGAGCAGTTCTTC. Translating gives CASSRGWDPSYNEQFF.

This clone occurred a few times. The chain couples TRBV2 to TRBJ1-2; tentative D call: TRBD1 (5 bases). The V end lost 7 bases, the J end lost 7 bases, and 13 bases lay between the germline ends. The CDR3 sequence is 12 residues long. CDR1 SNHLY and CDR2 FYNNEI come from the germline V gene. CDR3 sequence reads: CASIRDASGYTF. The CDR3 bases are TGTGCCAGCATACGGGACGCTTCTGGCTACACCTTC.

This sequence joins TRBV19 and TRBJ1-2; D is ambiguous. Germline V gene sequence: CDR1 LNHDA, CDR2 SQIVND (reference sequence). The CDR3 totals 14 residues. Trimming cost V 5 bases and J 6 bases, with 16 bases left between them. In DNA, the CDR3 is TGTGCCAGTAGTCCCCCCCGGGAGAAAGATGGCTACACCTTC. As protein: CASSPPREKDGYTF.

V usage is TRBV27 and J usage is TRBJ2-3, with 7 bases that match TRBD2. Trimming removed 4 bases from V and 1 base from J; junction bases left unmatched: 8. Germline CDR1 reads MNHEY; CDR2 reads SMNVEV (reference sequence). The CDR3 length is 16 residues. CDR3 region: CASSSGGSMGTDTQYF. CDR3 sequence (DNA): TGTGCCAGCAGTTCGGGGGGATCTATGGGCACAGATACGCAGTATTTT.

The DNA of the CDR3 is TGTGCCAGCAGCCCTGGACAGGCTCCCACAGATACGCAGTATTTT. Encoded protein: CASSPGQAPTDTQYF. The gene calls are TRBV11-3 and TRBJ2-3; TRBD1 agrees at 7 bases. Losses at the gene ends were 5 bases for V and 2 bases for J; bases not matched to a gene: 7. CDR3 length: 15 amino acids. CDR1 is SGHNT, CDR2 YENEEA, per germline.

J is TRBJ2-2 and V is TRBV4-1; no definite D call. The CDR3 is 15 residues long. Germline values: CDR1 MGHRA, CDR2 YSYEKL. V was pared by 1 base and J by 7 bases, with 13 bases between. For the CDR3, the DNA is TGCGCCAGCAGCCAAGTTAGAGATTCAGGCGGGGAGCTGTTTTTT. Translation gives CASSQVRDSGGELFF.

In the case of this clone: This specimen includes other DNA sequences encoding the same CDR3. This chain joins TRBV5-1 and TRBJ2-2; D possibly corresponds to TRBD1 (6 bases). Per the germline V gene, CDR1 is SGHRS and CDR2 is YFSETQ. The length of the CDR3 is 15 residues. The V end was cut by 0 bases, the J end by 3 bases, with 9 bases between. The CDR3: CASSLAGADTGELFF. The CDR3 DNA is TGCGCCAGCAGCTTGGCAGGGGCCGACACCGGGGAGCTGTTTTTT.

The rearrangement uses TRBV4-1 and TRBJ1-2; D not resolved. This CDR3 contains 14 residues. Trimming removed 3 bases from V and 7 bases from J, with 15 bases in between. Per the germline V gene, CDR1 is MGHRA and CDR2 is YSYEKL. CDR3 nucleotide sequence: TGCGCCAGCAGCCACCCTCCCGGAGGAGGTGGCTACACCTTC. It codes for CASSHPPGGGGYTF.

The chain couples TRBV7-4 to TRBJ1-5; the D gene is possibly TRBD1 (5 bases). The CDR3 is 17 amino acids. V lost 1 base and J 0 bases, leaving 13 bases between the germline ends. CDR1 is SGHVT and CDR2 is SQSDAQ in the germline V gene. CDR3 sequence reads: CASSLGVGDYSNQPQHF. The CDR3, as DNA: TGTGCCAGCAGCTTAGGAGTAGGGGATTATAGCAATCAGCCCCAGCATTTT.

The chain carries TRBV7-2 and TRBJ2-5; D is unresolved. From germline, CDR1 is SGHTA and CDR2 FQGNSA. With 4 bases removed from V and 4 bases from J, the gap between germline ends came to 19 bases. This CDR3 has 16 amino acids. The CDR3 region has the DNA TGTGCCAGCAGCTCCCAGATTTCCTTCTCGGGAGAGACCCAGTACTTC. Translated: CASSSQISFSGETQYF.

V is TRBV5-4 and J is TRBJ2-5; 11 nucleotides line up with TRBD2. The J segment lost 1 base and the V segment lost 4 bases, leaving 6 bases of the junction unmatched. From germline, CDR1 is SGHNT and CDR2 YYREEE (reference sequence). This CDR3 has 16 residues. The CDR3 DNA sequence: TGTGCCAGCAGCCCACTAGCGGGAGTTTCCCAAGAGACCCAGTACTTC. This gives the protein CASSPLAGVSQETQYF.

The V gene is TRBV5-1, the J gene TRBJ2-3; TRBD2 matches 11 bases. The V segment lost 4 bases and the J segment 6 bases; nucleotides outside the gene matches: 10. The CDR3 loop spans 16 amino acids. Germline CDR1 SGHRS, CDR2 YFSETQ. CDR3 residues: CASSGGTSGQADTQYF. CDR3 nucleotides: TGCGCCAGCAGCGGCGGGACTAGCGGCCAAGCGGATACGCAGTATTTT.

The rearrangement uses TRBV7-2 and TRBJ1-3; 7 nucleotides agree with TRBD1. CDR3 size: 16 residues. Germline V CDR1 and CDR2: SGHTA, FQGNSA. After removal of 1 base from V and 2 bases from J, the junction contained 5 bases not matched to a gene. The CDR3 loop is CASSLDRRGPGNTIYF. The CDR3 DNA reads as TGTGCCAGCAGCTTAGATCGTAGGGGGCCTGGAAACACCATATATTTT. Looking up the rest from reference TRBV7-2 and TRBJ1-3 gives the full variable domain: GAGVSQSPSNKVTEKGKDVELRCDPISGHTALYWYRQSLGQGLEFLIYFQGNSAPDKSGLPSDRFSAERTGGSVSTLTIQRTQQEDSAVYLCASSLDRRGPGNTIYFGEGSWLTVV.

This chain joins TRBV7-2 and TRBJ2-1; D is unclear. This CDR3 region has 13 residues. V lost 1 base, J lost 7 bases, and 8 bases lay in between. The germline CDR1 and CDR2 sequences are SGHTA and FQGNSA. The CDR3 DNA sequence: TGTGCCAGCAGCTTAGAAGGTTTGAATGAGCAGTTCTTC. This gives the protein CASSLEGLNEQFF.

The rearrangement uses TRBV7-9 and TRBJ1-5; 7 bases line up with TRBD1. There are 16 residues in the CDR3. The germline V gene has CDR1 SEHNR and CDR2 FQNEAQ (reference sequence). Germline trimming cut 2 bases from V and 7 bases from J; bases unmatched to any gene: 11. The CDR3 DNA is TGTGCCAGCAGCTTAAGGGGCCCAGGGGGATGGCAGCCCCAGCATTTT. Translation gives CASSLRGPGGWQPQHF.

This clone was recorded only once. The gene calls are TRBV5-6 and TRBJ1-2; D possibly corresponds to TRBD1 (5 bases). Trimming removed 7 bases at V and 5 bases at J, with 27 bases between. Germline V gene data show CDR1 as SGHDT and CDR2 as YYEEEE. The CDR3 covers 17 residues. Written as DNA, the CDR3 is TGTGCCAGCTGTCAATCAGGTAGTCTCGGGGGACCTTATGGCTACACCTTC. This encodes CASCQSGSLGGPYGYTF. Filled out from reference TRBV5-6 and TRBJ1-2, the complete variable domain reads DAGVTQSPTHLIKTRGQQVTLRCSPKSGHDTVSWYQQALGQGPQFIFQYYEEEERQRGNFPDRFSGHQFPNYSSELNVNALLLGDSALYLCASCQSGSLGGPYGYTFGSGTRLTVV.

The rearrangement uses TRBV27 and TRBJ2-7, with 7 bases that match TRBD1. V trimming: 2 bases; J trimming: 3 bases; junction bases outside the gene matches: 4. The CDR3 consists of 14 residues. Per the germline V gene, CDR1 is MNHEY and CDR2 is SMNVEV (reference sequence). The CDR3 here is CASSLRDRYYEQYF. In DNA, the CDR3 is TGTGCCAGCAGTTTACGGGACAGATACTACGAGCAGTACTTC.

V usage is TRBV28 and J usage is TRBJ1-2; 7 bases are a match to TRBD1. Unmatched junction bases numbered 8, after V lost 1 base and J lost 9 bases. Germline V CDR1 and CDR2: MDHEN, SYDVKM. The CDR3 is 14 amino acids. CDR3 DNA: TGTGCCAGCAGTTTATTCTCCCGGACAGGTAGCTACACCTTC. This encodes CASSLFSRTGSYTF.